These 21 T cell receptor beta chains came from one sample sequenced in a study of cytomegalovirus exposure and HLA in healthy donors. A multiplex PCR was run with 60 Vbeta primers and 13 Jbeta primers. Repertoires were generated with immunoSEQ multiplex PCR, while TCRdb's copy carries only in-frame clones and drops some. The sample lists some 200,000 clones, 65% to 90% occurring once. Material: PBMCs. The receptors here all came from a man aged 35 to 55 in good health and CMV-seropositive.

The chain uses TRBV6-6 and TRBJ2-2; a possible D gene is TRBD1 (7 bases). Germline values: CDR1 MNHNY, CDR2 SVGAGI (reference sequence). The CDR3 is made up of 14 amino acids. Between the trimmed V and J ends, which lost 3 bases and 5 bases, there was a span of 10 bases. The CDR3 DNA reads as TGTGCCAGCAGTTATTCAGGGGGGACCGGGGAGCTGTTTTTT. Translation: CASSYSGGTGELFF.

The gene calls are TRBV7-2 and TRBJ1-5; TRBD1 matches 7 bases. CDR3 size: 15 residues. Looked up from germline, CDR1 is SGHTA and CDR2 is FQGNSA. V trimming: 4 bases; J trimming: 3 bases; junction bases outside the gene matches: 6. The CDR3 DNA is TGTGCCAGCAGCTACCCAGGGGGTGACAATCAGCCCCAGCATTTT. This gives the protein CASSYPGGDNQPQHF. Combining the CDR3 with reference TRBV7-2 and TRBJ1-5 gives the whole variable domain GAGVSQSPSNKVTEKGKDVELRCDPISGHTALYWYRQSLGQGLEFLIYFQGNSAPDKSGLPSDRFSAERTGGSVSTLTIQRTQQEDSAVYLCASSYPGGDNQPQHFGDGTRLSIL.

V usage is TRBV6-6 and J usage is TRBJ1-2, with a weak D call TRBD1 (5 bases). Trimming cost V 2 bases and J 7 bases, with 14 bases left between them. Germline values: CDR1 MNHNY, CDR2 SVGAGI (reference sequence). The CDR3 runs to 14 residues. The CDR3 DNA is TGTGCCAGCAGTTACACTCAGGGTTTTGGTGGCTACACCTTC. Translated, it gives CASSYTQGFGGYTF.

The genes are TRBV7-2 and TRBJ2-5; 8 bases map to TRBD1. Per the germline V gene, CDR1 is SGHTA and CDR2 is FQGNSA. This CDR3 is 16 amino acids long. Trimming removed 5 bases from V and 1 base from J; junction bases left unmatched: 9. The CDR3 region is CASSRNPGQGQETQYF. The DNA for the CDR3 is TGTGCCAGCAGCCGCAACCCCGGACAGGGCCAAGAGACCCAGTACTTC.

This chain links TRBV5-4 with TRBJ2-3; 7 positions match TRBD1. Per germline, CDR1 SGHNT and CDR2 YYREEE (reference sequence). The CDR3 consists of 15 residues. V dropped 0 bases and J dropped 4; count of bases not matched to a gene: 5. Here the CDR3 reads CASSLVGRGSDTQYF. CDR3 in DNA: TGTGCCAGCAGCTTGGTCGGCAGGGGGTCAGATACGCAGTATTTT.

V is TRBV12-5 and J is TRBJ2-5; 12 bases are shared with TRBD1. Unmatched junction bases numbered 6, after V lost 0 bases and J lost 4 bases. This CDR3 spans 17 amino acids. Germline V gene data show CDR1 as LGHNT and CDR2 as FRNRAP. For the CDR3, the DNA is TGTGCTAGTGGTTTGGTACTAGGGACAGGGGGCGGAGAGACCCAGTACTTC. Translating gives CASGLVLGTGGGETQYF.

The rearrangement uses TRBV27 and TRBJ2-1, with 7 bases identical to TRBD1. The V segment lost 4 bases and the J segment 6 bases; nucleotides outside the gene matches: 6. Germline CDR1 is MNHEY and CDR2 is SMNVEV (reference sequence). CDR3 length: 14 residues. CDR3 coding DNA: TGTGCCAGCAGTTCCCGGGACAGCGCCAATGAGCAGTTCTTC. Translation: CASSSRDSANEQFF.

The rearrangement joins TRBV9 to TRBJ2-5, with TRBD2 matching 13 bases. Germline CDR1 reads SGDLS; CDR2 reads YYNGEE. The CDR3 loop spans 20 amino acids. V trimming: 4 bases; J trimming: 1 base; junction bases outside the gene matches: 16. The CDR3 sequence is CASSHIRLAGGLYPQETQYF. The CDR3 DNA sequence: TGTGCCAGCAGCCATATAAGACTAGCGGGGGGCCTCTATCCCCAAGAGACCCAGTACTTC. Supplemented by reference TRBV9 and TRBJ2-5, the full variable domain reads DSGVTQTPKHLITATGQRVTLRCSPRSGDLSVYWYQQSLDQGLQFLIQYYNGEERAKGNILERFSAQQFPDLHSELNLSSLELGDSALYFCASSHIRLAGGLYPQETQYFGPGTRLLVL.

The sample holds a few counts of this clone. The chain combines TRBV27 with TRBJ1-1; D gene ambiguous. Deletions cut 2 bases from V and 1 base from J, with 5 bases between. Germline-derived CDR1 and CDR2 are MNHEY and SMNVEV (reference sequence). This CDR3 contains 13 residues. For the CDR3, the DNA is TGTGCCAGCAGTTTAGTCCAGAACACTGAAGCTTTCTTT. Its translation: CASSLVQNTEAFF.

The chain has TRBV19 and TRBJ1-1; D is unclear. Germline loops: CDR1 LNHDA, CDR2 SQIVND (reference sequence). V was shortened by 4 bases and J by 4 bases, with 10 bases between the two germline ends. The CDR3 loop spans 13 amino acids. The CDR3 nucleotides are TGTGCCAGTAGTACCCCCACGGGCACTGAAGCTTTCTTT. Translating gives CASSTPTGTEAFF.

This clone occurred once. CDR3 loop: CASSHPGKMNSPLHF. The CDR3 nucleotides read TGTGCCAGCAGCCATCCCGGGAAGATGAATTCACCCCTCCACTTT. The V gene is TRBV5-6, the J gene TRBJ1-6, with unresolved D. This CDR3 is built from 15 residues. Germline lookup yields CDR1 SGHDT and CDR2 YYEEEE. Trimming shortened V by 4 bases and J by 7 bases, and 15 bases separated the two germline ends. Full variable domain (remainder filled in from reference TRBV5-6 and TRBJ1-6): DAGVTQSPTHLIKTRGQQVTLRCSPKSGHDTVSWYQQALGQGPQFIFQYYEEEERQRGNFPDRFSGHQFPNYSSELNVNALLLGDSALYLCASSHPGKMNSPLHFGNGTRLTVT.

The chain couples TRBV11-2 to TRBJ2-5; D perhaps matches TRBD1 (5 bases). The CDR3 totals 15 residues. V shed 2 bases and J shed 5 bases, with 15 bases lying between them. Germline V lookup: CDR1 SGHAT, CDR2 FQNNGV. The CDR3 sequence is CASSLWGPVAETQYF. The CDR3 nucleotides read TGTGCCAGCAGCTTATGGGGCCCGGTTGCGGAGACCCAGTACTTC.

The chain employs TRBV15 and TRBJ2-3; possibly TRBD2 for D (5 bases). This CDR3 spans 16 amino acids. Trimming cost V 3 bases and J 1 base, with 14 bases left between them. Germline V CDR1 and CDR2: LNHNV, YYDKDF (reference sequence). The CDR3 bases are TGTGCCACCAGCAGGGGAAAGGGAGTGGGCACAGATACGCAGTATTTT. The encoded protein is CATSRGKGVGTDTQYF.

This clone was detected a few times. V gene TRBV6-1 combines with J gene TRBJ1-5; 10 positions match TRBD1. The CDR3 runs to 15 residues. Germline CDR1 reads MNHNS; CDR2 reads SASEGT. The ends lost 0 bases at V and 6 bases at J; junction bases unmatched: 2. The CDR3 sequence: CASSEADRGAQPQHF. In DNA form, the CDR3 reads TGTGCCAGCAGTGAAGCGGACAGGGGGGCTCAGCCCCAGCATTTT.

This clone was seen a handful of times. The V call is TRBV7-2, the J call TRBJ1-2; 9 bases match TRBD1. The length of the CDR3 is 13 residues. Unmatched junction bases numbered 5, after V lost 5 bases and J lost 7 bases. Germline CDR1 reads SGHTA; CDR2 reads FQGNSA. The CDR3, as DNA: TGTGCCAGCAGCCCACAGGGGGCGGCTGGCTACACCTTC. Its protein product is CASSPQGAAGYTF.

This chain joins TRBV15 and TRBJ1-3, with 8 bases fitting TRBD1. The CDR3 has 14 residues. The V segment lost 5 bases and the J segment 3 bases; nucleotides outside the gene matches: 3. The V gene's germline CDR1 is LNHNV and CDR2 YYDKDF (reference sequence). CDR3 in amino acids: CATSAGGIGNTIYF. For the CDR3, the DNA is TGTGCCACCAGCGCAGGGGGCATTGGAAACACCATATATTTT.

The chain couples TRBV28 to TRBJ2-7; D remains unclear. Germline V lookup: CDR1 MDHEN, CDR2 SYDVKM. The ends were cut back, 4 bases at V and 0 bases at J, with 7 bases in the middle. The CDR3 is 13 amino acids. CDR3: CASSSTVSYEQYF. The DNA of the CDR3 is TGTGCCAGCAGTTCCACAGTCTCCTACGAGCAGTACTTC.

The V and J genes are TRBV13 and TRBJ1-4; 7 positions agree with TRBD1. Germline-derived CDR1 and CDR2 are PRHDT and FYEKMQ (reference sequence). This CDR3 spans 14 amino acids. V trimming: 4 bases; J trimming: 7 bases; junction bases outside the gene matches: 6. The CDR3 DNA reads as TGTGCCAGCAGCTCCACAGGGGCCAGTGAAAAACTGTTTTTT. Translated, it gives CASSSTGASEKLFF.

The CDR3 region has the DNA TGTGCCAGCAGTTCCCACGGACAGGGGCGCGGCTACACCTTC. This codes for CASSSHGQGRGYTF. This rearrangement joins TRBV27 to TRBJ1-2; 9 bases are a match to TRBD1. CDR1 and CDR2 (germline): MNHEY, SMNVEV (reference sequence). Trimming at V came to 4 bases and at J to 8 bases, leaving 8 bases not matched to a gene. The CDR3 loop spans 14 amino acids.

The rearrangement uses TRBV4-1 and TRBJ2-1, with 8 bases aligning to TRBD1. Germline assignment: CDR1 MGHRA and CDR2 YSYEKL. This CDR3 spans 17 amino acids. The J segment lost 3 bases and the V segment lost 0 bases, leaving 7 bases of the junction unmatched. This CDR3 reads CASSQDLGQGGYNEQFF. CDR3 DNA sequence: TGCGCCAGCAGCCAAGATTTAGGACAGGGCGGCTACAATGAGCAGTTCTTC.

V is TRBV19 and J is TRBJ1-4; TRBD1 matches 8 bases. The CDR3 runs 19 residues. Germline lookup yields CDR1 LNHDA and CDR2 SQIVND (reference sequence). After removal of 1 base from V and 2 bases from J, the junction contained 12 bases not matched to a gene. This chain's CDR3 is CASSIGQDREVSTNEKLFF. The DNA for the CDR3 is TGTGCCAGTAGTATAGGGCAGGACAGGGAGGTTTCGACTAATGAAAAACTGTTTTTT.